This T cell receptor (beta chain) is from a study of blood T cells in healthy people across ages. Next came a second PCR, run for roughly 6 to 11 cycles, which used a sample-barcoded 5' primer along with a J-beta primer mix. Samples each returned at least 3 million CDR3-containing paired-end reads. TCRdb used MiXCR to reprocess the 5' RACE reads, holding one entry per CDR3 protein. The sample records roughly 680,000 distinct CDR3 sequences, around 50% being singletons. The CDR3 is 15 residues long. CDR1 is SGDLS and CDR2 is YYNGEE in the germline V gene. V shed 4 bases, J shed 8 bases, and the junction held 8 bases outside the gene matches. Details on this clonotype: The antigen remains unidentified.

The study's findings and limits: Observed TCR beta diversity per million T cells went down as age went up. This fall followed a roughly linear course with age. Donor CMV infection status was unknown, possibly confounding age-related changes in expanded clonotypes.

The sample consisted of blood. The rearrangement joins TRBV9 to TRBJ2-1, with 11 bases lining up with TRBD2. The receptor comes from a woman aged 80 or over in good health. The CDR3: CASSPWTSGWDEQFF. CDR3 nucleotides: TGTGCCAGCAGCCCCTGGACTAGCGGGTGGGATGAGCAGTTCTTC.